What follows are 10 T cell receptor beta chains derived from one specimen sequenced in a study of OX40 agonist ivuxolimab in advanced cancers. Data came from immunoSEQ multiplex PCR; TCRdb stores just in-frame clones and leaves some out. Of about 11,000 clones detected, around 86% appear once; the ten largest clones hold around 31%. Material: CD4+ or CD8+ T cells sorted from blood, obtained in a trial of the OX40 agonist ivuxolimab. These receptor sequences come from an adult with an advanced solid tumor such as melanoma, head and neck, liver or kidney cancer.

The chain carries TRBV30 and TRBJ2-1; weak D call: TRBD2 (7 bases). V was cut by 1 base and J by 10 bases, with 14 bases left in between. Germline V gene data show CDR1 as GTSNPN and CDR2 as SVGIG (reference sequence). The CDR3 totals 13 residues. The CDR3 loop reads CAWSALGGREQFF. The DNA for the CDR3 is TGTGCCTGGAGTGCTCTGGGGGGGCGGGAGCAGTTCTTC.

This clone was found once. The V gene is TRBV27, the J gene TRBJ2-1; D is uncertain. The germline V and J ends were trimmed by 7 bases and 0 bases, with 10 bases remaining between them. CDR3 length: 14 residues. Germline CDR1 MNHEY, CDR2 SMNVEV (reference sequence). In DNA form, the CDR3 reads TGTGCCAGCAAGACTCTCAGCTCCTACAATGAGCAGTTCTTC. It codes for CASKTLSSYNEQFF.

The chain joins TRBV10-3 to TRBJ1-5; a weak D match, TRBD1 (5 bases). Trimming stripped 3 bases from V and 7 bases from J, with 10 bases between. This CDR3 is built from 13 residues. The germline CDR1 and CDR2 sequences are ENHRY and SYGVKD. This CDR3 is CAISDQGRQPQHF. The CDR3 DNA sequence: TGTGCCATCAGTGACCAGGGACGGCAGCCCCAGCATTTT.

The CDR3 spells CASSFRTATGELFF. The CDR3 nucleotides read TGCGCCAGCAGCTTCCGGACAGCCACCGGGGAGCTGTTTTTT. The genes are TRBV5-1 and TRBJ2-2; weak D call: TRBD1 (6 bases). Germline CDR1 is SGHRS and CDR2 is YFSETQ. V lost 2 bases, J lost 4 bases, and 9 bases lay in between. This CDR3 contains 14 residues.

This sequence joins TRBV27 and TRBJ2-2, with D hard to call. The CDR3 covers 17 residues. Germline CDR1 and CDR2: MNHEY and SMNVEV (reference sequence). Deletions cut 2 bases from V and 1 base from J, with 14 bases between. The CDR3 DNA sequence: TGTGCCAGCAGTTTACCATGGGCGGCAGAGAACACCGGGGAGCTGTTTTTT. Translated, it gives CASSLPWAAENTGELFF.

The V call is TRBV28, the J call TRBJ2-1, with D maybe TRBD2 (5 bases). The CDR3 has 11 amino acids. Trimming cost V 3 bases and J 14 bases, with 11 bases left between them. Germline assignment: CDR1 MDHEN and CDR2 SYDVKM. The CDR3 nucleotides read TGTGCCAGCAGTTTTGGCCCGAGGGAGTTCTTC. Amino acid sequence: CASSFGPREFF. Together with reference TRBV28 and TRBJ2-1, the CDR3 gives the full variable domain: DVKVTQSSRYLVKRTGEKVFLECVQDMDHENMFWYRQDPGLGLRLIYFSYDVKMKEKGDIPEGYSVSREKKERFSLILESASTNQTSMYLCASSFGPREFFGPGTRLTVL.

This chain links TRBV6-4 with TRBJ2-3; possibly TRBD2 for D (5 bases). CDR1 is MRHNA, CDR2 SNTAGT, per germline. Trimming removed 4 bases at V and 4 bases at J, with 12 bases between. The CDR3 totals 14 residues. CDR3: CASSVGAAADTQYF. The CDR3, as DNA: TGTGCCAGCAGTGTGGGAGCGGCTGCAGATACGCAGTATTTT.

CDR3 residues: CASSSLEPIRETQYF. The CDR3 DNA reads as TGTGCCAGCAGTTCCCTCGAGCCGATACGAGAGACCCAGTACTTC. This chain links TRBV6-5 with TRBJ2-5; D is unresolved. This CDR3 is built from 15 residues. Germline V CDR1 and CDR2: MNHEY, SVGAGI. V was shortened by 4 bases and J by 4 bases, with 16 bases between the two germline ends.

This chain connects TRBV5-1 to TRBJ2-4; TRBD1 might be the D (6 bases). This CDR3 has 13 amino acids. Deletions cut 1 base from V and 5 bases from J, with 7 bases between. Germline V gene data show CDR1 as SGHRS and CDR2 as YFSETQ. CDR3 region: CASSLRTENIQYF. The CDR3 DNA is TGCGCCAGCAGCTTGCGGACAGAAAACATTCAGTACTTC.

This clone is judged large. The V gene is TRBV2, the J gene TRBJ1-1; possible D gene TRBD1, 5 bases. The length of the CDR3 is 14 residues. Germline values: CDR1 SNHLY, CDR2 FYNNEI. V dropped 7 bases and J dropped 5 bases, with 17 bases sitting between them. In DNA, the CDR3 is TGTGCCAGCACCAAGGGAGGGGCGGTGACTGAAGCTTTCTTT. Protein: CASTKGGAVTEAFF.